This TCR beta chain was retrieved from a study of cytomegalovirus exposure and HLA in healthy donors. The study's findings and limits: Within an earlier analysis, most TCR beta V segments proved productive either about 87% or about 30% of the time.

This clone was seen a few times. The target antigen is unknown. The study ran its PCR with 60 Vbeta and 13 Jbeta primers. Generated by immunoSEQ multiplex PCR, the TCRdb table keeps only in-frame clones and is missing some. The data contain around 100,000 clones, around 80% of them singletons. The sequencing sample was made of PBMCs. This sequence was found in a man aged 25-45 years in good health and CMV-seronegative.

The CDR3 DNA reads TGCGCCAGCAGCCAACCGACAGGGTACGGAAACACCATATATTTT. This codes for CASSQPTGYGNTIYF. The chain combines TRBV4-1 with TRBJ1-3; 7 positions match TRBD1. Germline V gives CDR1 MGHRA, CDR2 YSYEKL. The CDR3 is 15 amino acids. Trimming at V came to 2 bases and at J to 4 bases, leaving 5 bases not matched to a gene.